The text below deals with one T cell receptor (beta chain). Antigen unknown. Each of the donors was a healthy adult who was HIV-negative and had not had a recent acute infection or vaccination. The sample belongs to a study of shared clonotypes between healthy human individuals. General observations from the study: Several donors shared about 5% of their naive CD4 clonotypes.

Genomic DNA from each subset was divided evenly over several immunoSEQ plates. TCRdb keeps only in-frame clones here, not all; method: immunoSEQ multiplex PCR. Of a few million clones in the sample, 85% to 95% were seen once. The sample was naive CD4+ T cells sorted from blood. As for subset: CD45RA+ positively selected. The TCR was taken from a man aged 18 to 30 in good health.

CDR3 DNA: TGTGCCAGCAGCTTAGTTGGTGGCCCGGAGACCCAGTACTTC. Translated, it gives CASSLVGGPETQYF. The rearrangement joins TRBV11-2 to TRBJ2-5; D is unclear. The CDR3 has 14 residues. Deletions cut 1 base from V and 5 bases from J, with 11 bases between. In germline, CDR1 is SGHAT, CDR2 FQNNGV.